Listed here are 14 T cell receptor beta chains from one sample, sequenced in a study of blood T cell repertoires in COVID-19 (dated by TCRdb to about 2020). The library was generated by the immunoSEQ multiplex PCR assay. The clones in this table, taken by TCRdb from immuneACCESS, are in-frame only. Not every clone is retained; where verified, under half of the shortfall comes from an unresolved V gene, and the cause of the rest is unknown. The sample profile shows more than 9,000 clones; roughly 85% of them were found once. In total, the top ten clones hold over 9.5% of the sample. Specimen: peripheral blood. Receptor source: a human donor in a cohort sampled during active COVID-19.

The CDR3 nucleotides are TGTGCCAGCAGTTTATCGCGATGGAGCAATCAGCCCCAGCATTTT. It specifies CASSLSRWSNQPQHF. The chain joins TRBV27 to TRBJ1-5; D is unclear. The CDR3 loop spans 15 amino acids. V was shortened by 0 bases and J by 1 base, with 7 bases between the two germline ends. Germline V lookup: CDR1 MNHEY, CDR2 SMNVEV (reference sequence).

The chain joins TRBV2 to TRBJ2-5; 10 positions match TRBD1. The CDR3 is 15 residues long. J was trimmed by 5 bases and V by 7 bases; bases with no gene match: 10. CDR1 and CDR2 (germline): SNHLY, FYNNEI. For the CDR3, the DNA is TGTGCCAGCACCCGGGACAGGGGAAAAGGCGAGACCCAGTACTTC. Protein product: CASTRDRGKGETQYF.

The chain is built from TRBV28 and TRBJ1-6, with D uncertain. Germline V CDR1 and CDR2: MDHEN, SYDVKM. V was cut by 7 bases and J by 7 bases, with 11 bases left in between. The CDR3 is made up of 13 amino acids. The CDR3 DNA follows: TGTGCCAGCACTTCTGACTGGAATTCACCCCTCCACTTT. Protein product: CASTSDWNSPLHF.

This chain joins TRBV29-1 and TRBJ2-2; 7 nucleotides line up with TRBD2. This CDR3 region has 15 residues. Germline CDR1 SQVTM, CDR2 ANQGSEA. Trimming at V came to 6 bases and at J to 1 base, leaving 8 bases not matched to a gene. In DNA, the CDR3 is TGCAGCGTCAGTGGGCTAGCGGAGAACACCGGGGAGCTGTTTTTT. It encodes CSVSGLAENTGELFF.

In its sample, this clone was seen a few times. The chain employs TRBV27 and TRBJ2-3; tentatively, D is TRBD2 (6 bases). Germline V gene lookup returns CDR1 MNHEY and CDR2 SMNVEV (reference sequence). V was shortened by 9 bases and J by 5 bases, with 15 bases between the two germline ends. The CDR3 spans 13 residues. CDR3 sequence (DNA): TGTGCCAGTGCCCGGGGGTGGGGAGATACGCAGTATTTT. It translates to CASARGWGDTQYF.

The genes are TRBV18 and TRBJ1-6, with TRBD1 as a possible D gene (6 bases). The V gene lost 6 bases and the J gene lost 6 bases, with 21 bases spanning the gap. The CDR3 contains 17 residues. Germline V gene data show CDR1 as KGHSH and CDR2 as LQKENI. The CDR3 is CASSLVSRDRSNSPLHF. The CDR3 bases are TGTGCCAGCTCGCTTGTCTCGCGCGACAGGAGTAATTCACCCCTCCACTTT.

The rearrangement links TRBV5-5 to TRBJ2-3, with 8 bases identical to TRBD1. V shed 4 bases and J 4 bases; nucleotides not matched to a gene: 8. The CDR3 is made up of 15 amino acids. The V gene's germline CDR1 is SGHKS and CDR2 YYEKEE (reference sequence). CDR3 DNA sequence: TGTGCCAGCAGCGCTATTCGACAGGGGTCAGATACGCAGTATTTT. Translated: CASSAIRQGSDTQYF.

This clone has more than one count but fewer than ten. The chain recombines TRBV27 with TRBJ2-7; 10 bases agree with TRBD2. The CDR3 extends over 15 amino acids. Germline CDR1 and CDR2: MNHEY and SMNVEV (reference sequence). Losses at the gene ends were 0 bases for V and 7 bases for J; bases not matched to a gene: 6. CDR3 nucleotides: TGTGCCAGCAGTTTATCCCTAGCGGGAGTGGGTGAGCAGTACTTC. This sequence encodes CASSLSLAGVGEQYF.

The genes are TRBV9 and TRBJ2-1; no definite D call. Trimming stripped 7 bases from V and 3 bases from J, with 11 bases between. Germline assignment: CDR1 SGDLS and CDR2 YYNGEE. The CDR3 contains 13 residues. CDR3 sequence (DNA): TGTGCCAGCGCATCTAGGTACTACAATGAGCAGTTCTTC. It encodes CASASRYYNEQFF.

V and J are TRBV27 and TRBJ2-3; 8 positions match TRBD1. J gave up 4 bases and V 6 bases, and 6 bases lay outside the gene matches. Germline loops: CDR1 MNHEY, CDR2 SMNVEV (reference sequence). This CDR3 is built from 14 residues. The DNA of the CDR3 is TGTGCCAGCAGACTCAGGGGGCAAGCAGATACGCAGTATTTT. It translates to CASRLRGQADTQYF.

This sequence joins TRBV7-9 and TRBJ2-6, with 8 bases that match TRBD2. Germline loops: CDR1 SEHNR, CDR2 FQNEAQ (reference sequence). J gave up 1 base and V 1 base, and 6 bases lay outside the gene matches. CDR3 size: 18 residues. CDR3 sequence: CASSLVTGGPSGANVLTF. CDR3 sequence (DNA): TGTGCCAGCAGCTTAGTTACGGGAGGGCCTTCTGGGGCCAACGTCCTGACTTTC.

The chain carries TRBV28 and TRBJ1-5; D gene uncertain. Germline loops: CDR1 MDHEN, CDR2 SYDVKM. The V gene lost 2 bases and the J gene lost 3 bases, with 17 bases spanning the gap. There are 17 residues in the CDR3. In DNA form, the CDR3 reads TGTGCCAGCAGTTTAGTCCCGGACTCGGGTATCAATCAGCCCCAGCATTTT. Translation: CASSLVPDSGINQPQHF.

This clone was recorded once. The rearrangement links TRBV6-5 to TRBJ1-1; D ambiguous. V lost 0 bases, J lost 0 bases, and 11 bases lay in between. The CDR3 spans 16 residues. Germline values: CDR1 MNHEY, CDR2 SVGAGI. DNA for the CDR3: TGTGCCAGCAGTTACTCCCCCACTGTTATGAACACTGAAGCTTTCTTT. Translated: CASSYSPTVMNTEAFF.

CDR3 DNA sequence: TGTGCCAGCAGTGAACGGGCAGGGGGGTATGGCTACACCTTC. Translation gives CASSERAGGYGYTF. The chain is built from TRBV2 and TRBJ1-2; the match to TRBD1 covers 7 bases. With 2 bases clipped from V and 5 bases from J, the junction kept 5 bases outside the gene matches. The CDR3 has 14 amino acids. The germline V gene encodes CDR1 SNHLY and CDR2 FYNNEI.